This T cell receptor beta chain comes out of a study of shared clonotypes between healthy human individuals. In the study overall: A couple of female and a few male donors aged 18 to 49 were enrolled. Donors had three CD4 naive, three CD4 memory, two CD8 naive and one CD8 memory plate apiece. Study-level findings and limits: Shared across a handful of donors were roughly 5% of the naive CD4 clonotypes.

J gave up 6 bases and V 8 bases, and 21 bases lay outside the gene matches. CDR1 is MNHEY, CDR2 SMNVEV, per germline (reference sequence). This CDR3 comprises 19 residues. Tens of thousands of T cell genomes, or roughly 200 ng DNA, went into the sorted-subset replicate PCRs. The method was immunoSEQ multiplex PCR; TCRdb's version includes in-frame clones alone and lacks a portion of them. The sample yields around 120,000 clones, around 71% seen once. Worth noting for this clone: Its antigen is undetermined.

The V gene is TRBV27, the J gene TRBJ2-7, with 14 bases fitting TRBD2. The sequence came from a woman aged 30 to 39 in good health. The specimen sequenced was memory CD8+ T cells sorted from blood. The subset: CD45RO+ cells pooled with CCR7-negative TemRA cells. CDR3 nucleotides: TGTGCCAGCTCCCCAAGGCTGCCGGGACTAGCGGGAGTCAAAGGCGAGCAGTACTTC. Protein: CASSPRLPGLAGVKGEQYF.